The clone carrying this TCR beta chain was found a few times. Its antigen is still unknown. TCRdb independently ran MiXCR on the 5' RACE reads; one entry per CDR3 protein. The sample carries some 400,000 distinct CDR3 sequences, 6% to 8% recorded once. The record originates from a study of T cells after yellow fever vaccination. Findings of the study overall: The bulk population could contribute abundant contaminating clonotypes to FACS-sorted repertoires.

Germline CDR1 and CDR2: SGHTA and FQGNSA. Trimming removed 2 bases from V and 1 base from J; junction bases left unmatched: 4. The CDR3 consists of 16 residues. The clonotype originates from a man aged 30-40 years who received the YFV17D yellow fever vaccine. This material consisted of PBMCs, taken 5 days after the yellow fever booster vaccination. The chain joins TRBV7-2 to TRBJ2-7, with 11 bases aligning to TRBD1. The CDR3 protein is CASSLFGQGASYEQYF. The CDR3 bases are TGTGCCAGCAGCTTATTTGGACAGGGGGCTTCCTACGAGCAGTACTTC.